Shown below are 25 T cell receptor beta chains from a single sample sequenced in a study of CD8+ T cells in alopecia areata. After isolation, RNA underwent reverse transcription to generate cDNA as the sequencing template. Some clones are missing from TCRdb's copy, which holds only in-frame ones; the method was immunoSEQ multiplex PCR. The table lists around 190,000 clones, about 56% of them singletons. Sequencing was carried out using CD8+ T cells sorted from blood. The receptors were gathered from a human donor in good health.

V usage is TRBV7-9 and J usage is TRBJ2-7; D unclear. V was shortened by 5 bases and J by 1 base, with 6 bases between the two germline ends. Looked up from germline, CDR1 is SEHNR and CDR2 is FQNEAQ (reference sequence). The CDR3 spans 12 residues. CDR3 bases: TGTGCCAGCAGCCCACATTCCTACGAGCAGTACTTC. It translates to CASSPHSYEQYF.

The V call is TRBV7-9, the J call TRBJ2-7, with 10 bases lining up with TRBD2. V was pared by 3 bases and J by 3 bases, with 5 bases of the junction left unmatched. This CDR3 is built from 15 residues. Looked up from germline, CDR1 is SEHNR and CDR2 is FQNEAQ (reference sequence). CDR3 in DNA: TGTGCCAGCAGCTTGACAGCGGGGGGGAACTACGAGCAGTACTTC. Amino acid sequence: CASSLTAGGNYEQYF.

This chain links TRBV4-1 with TRBJ2-2, with TRBD2 matching over 13 bases. Germline lookup yields CDR1 MGHRA and CDR2 YSYEKL. The CDR3 runs 17 residues. V shed 3 bases and J 6 bases; nucleotides not matched to a gene: 7. CDR3 in amino acids: CASSHAGLAGDAGELFF. In DNA, the CDR3 is TGCGCCAGCAGCCACGCAGGACTAGCGGGGGATGCCGGGGAGCTGTTTTTT.

This sequence joins TRBV4-1 and TRBJ2-1; the D is unclear. The V gene's germline CDR1 is MGHRA and CDR2 YSYEKL. CDR3 length: 18 residues. The V gene lost 1 base and the J gene lost 1 base, with 17 bases spanning the gap. As DNA, the CDR3 is TGCGCCAGCAGCCAAGTACCCCCAGGTAGAGCTTCCTACAATGAGCAGTTCTTC. Translated: CASSQVPPGRASYNEQFF.

This rearrangement joins TRBV6-5 to TRBJ1-1; tentative D call: TRBD1 (5 bases). Trimming stripped 5 bases from V and 9 bases from J, with 16 bases between. The CDR3 runs to 13 residues. Germline V gives CDR1 MNHEY, CDR2 SVGAGI. This CDR3 is CASSGTLTGKAFF. For the CDR3, the DNA is TGTGCCAGCAGTGGGACCTTAACAGGAAAAGCTTTCTTT.

The genes are TRBV6-1 and TRBJ2-3, with no clear D. The germline V and J ends were trimmed by 2 bases and 2 bases, with 14 bases remaining between them. This CDR3 has 16 residues. Germline CDR1 MNHNS, CDR2 SASEGT. CDR3 sequence: CASSETETGYTDTQYF. CDR3 nucleotides: TGTGCCAGCAGTGAAACGGAGACTGGGTACACAGATACGCAGTATTTT.

V is TRBV6-1 and J is TRBJ2-7, with D tentatively TRBD1 (6 bases). Germline CDR1 MNHNS, CDR2 SASEGT. V dropped 10 bases and J dropped 6 bases, with 16 bases sitting between them. This CDR3 has 12 amino acids. CDR3 DNA: TGTGCCACAAACTCTGGCAGGGGCGAGCAGTACTTC. Translated: CATNSGRGEQYF.

This chain connects TRBV19 to TRBJ2-1; the match to TRBD1 covers 7 bases. The J segment lost 2 bases and the V segment lost 7 bases, leaving 8 bases of the junction unmatched. The CDR3 covers 15 residues. Germline CDR1 reads LNHDA; CDR2 reads SQIVND (reference sequence). CDR3 residues: CASTFGDSAYNEQFF. The DNA of the CDR3 is TGTGCCAGTACCTTCGGGGACAGTGCCTACAATGAGCAGTTCTTC.

This clone was seen only a few times. The chain carries TRBV5-1 and TRBJ2-7; unclear D gene. The ends were cut back, 3 bases at V and 6 bases at J, with 7 bases in the middle. The CDR3 extends over 11 amino acids. CDR1 is SGHRS and CDR2 is YFSETQ in the germline V gene. CDR3 nucleotides: TGCGCCAGCAGCTCTCTCCGCGAGCAGTACTTC. Translating gives CASSSLREQYF.

This clone came up a few times. V gene TRBV5-1 combines with J gene TRBJ1-6, with a weak D call TRBD1 (6 bases). Germline V gene data show CDR1 as SGHRS and CDR2 as YFSETQ. V lost 4 bases and J lost 2, with 16 bases in between. The length of the CDR3 is 17 residues. Written as DNA, the CDR3 is TGCGCCAGCAGCCCGCACAGGGTATGGACCTATAATTCACCCCTCCACTTT. It specifies CASSPHRVWTYNSPLHF. The variable domain in full, completed from reference TRBV5-1 and TRBJ1-6, reads KAGVTQTPRYLIKTRGQQVTLSCSPISGHRSVSWYQQTPGQGLQFLFEYFSETQRNKGNFPGRFSGRQFSNSRSEMNVSTLELGDSALYLCASSPHRVWTYNSPLHFGNGTRLTVT.

The V call is TRBV28, the J call TRBJ1-4; D may be TRBD1 (6 bases). This CDR3 is built from 17 residues. Germline CDR1 reads MDHEN; CDR2 reads SYDVKM. Trimming removed 3 bases from V and 7 bases from J, with 21 bases in between. CDR3 nucleotides: TGTGCCAGCAGTTTTTTATCTCACGGGGGGCTTGGTGAAAAACTGTTTTTT. Protein sequence: CASSFLSHGGLGEKLFF. Using reference TRBV28 and TRBJ1-4 for the parts outside the CDR3, the full variable domain is DVKVTQSSRYLVKRTGEKVFLECVQDMDHENMFWYRQDPGLGLRLIYFSYDVKMKEKGDIPEGYSVSREKKERFSLILESASTNQTSMYLCASSFLSHGGLGEKLFFGSGTQLSVL.

The genes are TRBV30 and TRBJ1-1; the D is unclear. The germline CDR1 and CDR2 sequences are GTSNPN and SVGIG (reference sequence). V lost 4 bases, J lost 4 bases, and 10 bases lay in between. CDR3 length equals 12 residues. CDR3: CAWTYQFTEAFF. CDR3 DNA: TGTGCCTGGACTTATCAGTTCACTGAAGCTTTCTTT. Complete variable domain (other parts from reference TRBV30 and TRBJ1-1): SQTIHQWPATLVQPVGSPLSLECTVEGTSNPNLYWYRQAAGRGLQLLFYSVGIGQISSEVPQNLSASRPQDRQFILSSKKLLLSDSGFYLCAWTYQFTEAFFGQGTRLTVV.

The sample holds a few counts of this clone. The CDR3 nucleotides are TGTGCCAGCAGAAGGACAGAGAACACTGAAGCTTTCTTT. Encoded protein: CASRRTENTEAFF. The genes are TRBV2 and TRBJ1-1, with D perhaps matching TRBD1 (6 bases). Germline lookup yields CDR1 SNHLY and CDR2 FYNNEI. The CDR3 covers 13 residues. V was trimmed by 6 bases and J by 1 base, leaving 9 bases between them. The whole variable domain, filled in from reference TRBV2 and TRBJ1-1, reads EPEVTQTPSHQVTQMGQEVILRCVPISNHLYFYWYRQILGQKVEFLVSFYNNEISEKSEIFDDQFSVERPDGSNFTLKIRSTKLEDSAMYFCASRRTENTEAFFGQGTRLTVV.

The chain joins TRBV4-1 to TRBJ1-2, with D unresolved. Per the germline V gene, CDR1 is MGHRA and CDR2 is YSYEKL. The CDR3 has 13 residues. V lost 4 bases, J lost 6 bases, and 12 bases lay in between. CDR3 nucleotides: TGCGCCAGCAGCCCCCTTGGGCAAAATGGCTACACCTTC. Residues: CASSPLGQNGYTF.

V gene TRBV13 combines with J gene TRBJ1-1; D may be TRBD1 (5 bases). Trimming stripped 5 bases from V and 1 base from J, with 5 bases between. The CDR3 runs to 12 residues. CDR1 is PRHDT and CDR2 is FYEKMQ in the germline V gene (reference sequence). The CDR3 DNA reads as TGTGCCAGCAGCCAGGGGAACACTGAAGCTTTCTTT. Translating gives CASSQGNTEAFF.

This rearrangement joins TRBV19 to TRBJ2-1, with 11 bases aligning to TRBD2. The CDR3 extends over 14 amino acids. Per the germline V gene, CDR1 is LNHDA and CDR2 is SQIVND (reference sequence). The junction had 1 base not matched to a gene; V was cut back by 3 bases and J by 6 bases. CDR3 sequence: CASSITSGGNEQFF. CDR3 nucleotide sequence: TGTGCCAGTAGTATTACTAGCGGGGGCAATGAGCAGTTCTTC. The variable domain in full, with the rest retrieved from reference TRBV19 and TRBJ2-1, is DGGITQSPKYLFRKEGQNVTLSCEQNLNHDAMYWYRQDPGQGLRLIYYSQIVNDFQKGDIAEGYSVSREKKESFPLTVTSAQKNPTAFYLCASSITSGGNEQFFGPGTRLTVL.

This clone was recorded a few times. The CDR3 reads CASSLGRGIITEAFF. DNA for the CDR3: TGTGCCAGCAGCCTGGGGAGGGGAATTATCACTGAAGCTTTCTTT. J is TRBJ1-1 and V is TRBV7-9; TRBD1 might be the D (5 bases). Trimming removed 5 bases at V and 4 bases at J, with 17 bases between. Germline V gene lookup returns CDR1 SEHNR and CDR2 FQNEAQ (reference sequence). CDR3 length equals 15 residues.

The chain is built from TRBV4-2 and TRBJ2-7; D is perhaps TRBD2 (5 bases). Trimming shortened V by 1 base and J by 4 bases, and 14 bases separated the two germline ends. The CDR3 loop spans 15 amino acids. Germline loops: CDR1 LGHNA, CDR2 YNFKEQ. The CDR3 loop is CASSQVPDGVYEQYF. The CDR3 DNA reads as TGTGCCAGCAGCCAAGTACCGGACGGGGTTTACGAGCAGTACTTC.

The J gene is TRBJ2-5, the V gene TRBV7-9; no clear D. The germline V gene has CDR1 SEHNR and CDR2 FQNEAQ (reference sequence). The CDR3 totals 13 residues. Trimming took off 4 bases at V and 1 base at J, with 7 bases between the two ends. CDR3 sequence: CASSYNFQETQYF. The CDR3 DNA is TGTGCCAGCAGCTACAACTTCCAAGAGACCCAGTACTTC. The complete variable domain, with remaining parts taken from reference TRBV7-9 and TRBJ2-5, reads DTGVSQNPRHKITKRGQNVTFRCDPISEHNRLYWYRQTLGQGPEFLTYFQNEAQLEKSRLLSDRFSAERPKGSFSTLEIQRTEQGDSAMYLCASSYNFQETQYFGPGTRLLVL.

This chain joins TRBV27 and TRBJ1-5; D unresolved. V was clipped by 3 bases and J by 3 bases, with 6 bases between them. CDR3 length: 13 amino acids. Germline loops: CDR1 MNHEY, CDR2 SMNVEV (reference sequence). CDR3 sequence (DNA): TGTGCCAGCAGTTTTGGGGTCAATCAGCCCCAGCATTTT. Encoded protein: CASSFGVNQPQHF.

This clone has a handful of counts. The V and J genes are TRBV19 and TRBJ2-7; 12 bases line up with TRBD1. The trim removed 6 bases at V and 2 bases at J, leaving 8 bases unmatched. Germline V lookup: CDR1 LNHDA, CDR2 SQIVND (reference sequence). CDR3 length equals 16 residues. As DNA, the CDR3 is TGTGCCAGTAGCCTCTCCGGGACAGGGGGCACCTACGAGCAGTACTTC. This encodes CASSLSGTGGTYEQYF.

The rearrangement joins TRBV5-1 to TRBJ2-1; 7 bases agree with TRBD2. Germline assignment: CDR1 SGHRS and CDR2 YFSETQ. The CDR3 spans 18 residues. V lost 4 bases and J lost 0; bases outside the gene matches: 13. CDR3 sequence: CASSEKLARRSSYNEQFF. The CDR3 nucleotides read TGCGCCAGCAGCGAAAAACTAGCGCGGCGGAGCTCCTACAATGAGCAGTTCTTC.

This clone was counted between two and nine times. The CDR3 here is CSGRTGGPNTEAFF. Written as DNA, the CDR3 is TGCAGCGGGAGGACAGGGGGACCGAACACTGAAGCTTTCTTT. The V gene is TRBV29-1, the J gene TRBJ1-1; TRBD1 matches at 10 bases. V lost 7 bases to trimming and J lost 1 base; unmatched junction nucleotides: 6. Looked up from germline, CDR1 is SQVTM and CDR2 is ANQGSEA. The CDR3 covers 14 residues.

The chain carries TRBV2 and TRBJ1-2; D not resolved. Germline V gene sequence: CDR1 SNHLY, CDR2 FYNNEI. V was pared by 2 bases and J by 3 bases, with 7 bases between. CDR3 length: 13 amino acids. The DNA of the CDR3 is TGTGCCAGCAGTGAAATGCAGGACTATGGCTACACCTTC. Translated, it gives CASSEMQDYGYTF.

The V gene is TRBV29-1, the J gene TRBJ2-1; D uncertain. Looked up from germline, CDR1 is SQVTM and CDR2 is ANQGSEA. V lost 4 bases to trimming and J lost 2 bases, with 6 bases between them. The CDR3 sequence is 12 residues long. DNA of the CDR3: TGCAGCGTTGTGGTAGCCTACAATGAGCAGTTCTTC. Translated, it gives CSVVVAYNEQFF.